Below are 25 T cell receptor beta chains sequenced from a single sample in a study of regulatory T cells in long-lasting Graves disease. TCR beta libraries were built with iRepertoire HTBI primers and Arm-PCR of CDR3 regions. TCRdb independently ran MiXCR on the multiplex PCR reads; one entry per CDR3 protein. Found here are over 200,000 distinct CDR3 sequences, around 19% of them singletons; the top ten hold approximately 20%. Documented time point: newly diagnosed GD, antithyroid drugs for less than 3 months. Scientists built the TCR library using RNA that was extracted from PBMCs. Sequencing used peripheral blood mononuclear cells (PBMCs), obtained at new diagnosis, from a patient treated with antithyroid drugs. Source of these receptors: a female donor with Graves disease.

To note about this clonotype: A much larger clone sits a single nucleotide away, making a read error possible. The chain carries TRBV27 and TRBJ1-1, with a possible D match to TRBD1 (5 bases). The germline CDR1 and CDR2 sequences are MNHEY and SMNVEV (reference sequence). The CDR3 sequence is 13 residues long. Between the trimmed V and J ends, which lost 3 bases and 9 bases, there was a span of 14 bases. The CDR3 bases are TGTGCCAGCAGTTTCACCGGGACCTTTCAAGCTTTCTTT. Amino acid sequence: CASSFTGTFQAFF.

Comments on this clonotype: Sequence at one end of the junction differs from germline and may be a read error. The chain is built from TRBV30 and TRBJ2-1; no clear D. Germline CDR1 reads GTSNPN; CDR2 reads SVGIG (reference sequence). The CDR3 extends over 12 amino acids. CDR3 loop: CAWRPQPNERFF. The CDR3 nucleotides are TGTGCCTGGAGACCCCAGCCCAATGAGCGGTTCTTC.

This clonotype was counted many times. This chain connects TRBV28 to TRBJ2-7, with 8 positions matching TRBD1. V shed 6 bases and J 3 bases; nucleotides not matched to a gene: 22. The CDR3 extends over 19 amino acids. CDR1 and CDR2 from the germline V gene are MDHEN and SYDVKM. CDR3 in amino acids: CASRRRQGQSLYINYEQYF. CDR3 in DNA: TGTGCCAGCAGACGAAGACAGGGGCAGAGCCTCTATATTAACTACGAGCAGTACTTC.

This chain joins TRBV12-3 or TRBV12-4 and TRBJ2-5; D not resolved. This CDR3 contains 11 residues. V dropped 6 bases and J dropped 5 bases, with 7 bases sitting between them. The CDR3: CASSHWETQYF. The CDR3 region has the DNA TGTGCCAGCAGCCATTGGGAGACCCAGTACTTC.

This clonotype was detected ten times or more. The rearrangement links TRBV20-1 to TRBJ1-6, with D possibly TRBD1 on 5 matching bases. With 1 base removed from V and 0 bases from J, the gap between germline ends came to 10 bases. Germline CDR1 DFQATT, CDR2 SNEGSKA (reference sequence). This CDR3 is 16 amino acids long. The CDR3 coding sequence is TGCAGTGCTAGAGTTGGGGGGAGCTCCTATAATTCACCCCTCCACTTT. Its protein product is CSARVGGSSYNSPLHF.

This clonotype was counted at least ten times. CDR3 loop: CASSMRTGSYGYTF. Written as DNA, the CDR3 is TGTGCCAGCAGCATGAGGACAGGTAGCTATGGCTACACCTTC. The chain is built from TRBV13 and TRBJ1-2, with 7 bases lining up with TRBD1. The CDR3 sequence is 14 residues long. The germline gives CDR1 PRHDT, CDR2 FYEKMQ (reference sequence). Trimming removed 5 bases from V and 4 bases from J; junction bases left unmatched: 7.

This clonotype came up a few times. The chain has TRBV6-2 or TRBV6-3 and TRBJ1-2; D call uncertain. The V gene's germline CDR1 is MNHEY and CDR2 SVGEGT. Between the trimmed V and J ends, which lost 5 bases and 5 bases, there was a span of 9 bases. This CDR3 region has 12 residues. The CDR3 spells CASSESGYGYTF. The CDR3 region has the DNA TGTGCCAGCAGTGAATCGGGGTATGGCTACACCTTC.

This clonotype was seen many times. This CDR3 is CASSSAQGYGEAFF. The CDR3 DNA follows: TGTGCCAGCAGCTCGGCACAGGGATACGGTGAAGCTTTCTTT. The chain couples TRBV7-6 to TRBJ1-1; D might be TRBD1 (6 bases). The CDR3 loop spans 14 amino acids. Germline V gene sequence: CDR1 SGHVS, CDR2 FNYEAQ. Trimming stripped 4 bases from V and 7 bases from J, with 16 bases between.

This clonotype occurred many times. The rearrangement links TRBV18 to TRBJ2-3; no clear D. The CDR3 contains 16 residues. The germline V gene has CDR1 KGHSH and CDR2 LQKENI. V dropped 0 bases and J dropped 1 base, with 11 bases sitting between them. This chain's CDR3 is CASSPPTDLGTDTQYF. The CDR3 region has the DNA TGTGCCAGCTCACCACCCACGGATTTGGGCACAGATACGCAGTATTTT.

At least ten counts were recorded for this clonotype. The V gene is TRBV19, the J gene TRBJ1-1, with D uncertain. CDR1 LNHDA and CDR2 SQIVND come from the germline V gene (reference sequence). Trimming took 5 bases from V and 6 from J, leaving 22 bases between them. CDR3 size: 16 residues. The CDR3 loop is CASSVGRMLPKAEAFF. Here the CDR3 DNA reads TGTGCCAGTAGTGTCGGTCGGATGCTCCCGAAGGCTGAAGCTTTCTTT.

This clonotype was seen ten or more times. The J gene is TRBJ1-2, the V gene TRBV18; tentatively, D is TRBD1 (6 bases). Germline V lookup: CDR1 KGHSH, CDR2 LQKENI. The CDR3 length is 13 residues. The V end lost 2 bases, the J end lost 8 bases, and 12 bases lay between the germline ends. The CDR3 here is CASSPGTNSGYTF. CDR3 nucleotide sequence: TGTGCCAGCTCACCAGGGACAAATAGCGGCTACACCTTC.

Ten or more counts support this clonotype. The genes are TRBV12-5 and TRBJ1-1, with D maybe TRBD1 (5 bases). From germline, CDR1 is LGHNT and CDR2 FRNRAP. The germline V and J ends were trimmed by 0 bases and 4 bases, with 15 bases remaining between them. CDR3 length equals 16 residues. The CDR3 bases are TGTGCTAGTGGTTTGGTTTACCAGGGAATAGGCACTGAAGCTTTCTTT. Translated, it gives CASGLVYQGIGTEAFF.

As concerns this clonotype: Just one base apart from a much larger clone, this may be a read error. V and J are TRBV7-9 and TRBJ2-1; 7 nucleotides match TRBD2. V dropped 5 bases and J dropped 0; count of bases not matched to a gene: 7. This CDR3 is built from 16 residues. Germline values: CDR1 SEHNR, CDR2 FQNEAQ (reference sequence). CDR3 sequence reads: CASSRAGLRSYNEQFF. The CDR3 coding sequence is TGTGCCAGCAGCCGCGCGGGACTACGCTCCTACAATGAGCAGTTCTTC.

The chain combines TRBV4-2 with TRBJ1-5; the D gene is possibly TRBD1 (5 bases). Trimming pared 0 bases from V and 5 bases from J, leaving 8 bases between. Germline CDR1 and CDR2: LGHNA and YNFKEQ. This CDR3 has 14 amino acids. The chain's CDR3 is CASSQDGGHQPQHF. DNA of the CDR3: TGTGCCAGCAGCCAAGACGGGGGACATCAGCCCCAGCATTTT.

This clonotype was counted ten times or more. The chain couples TRBV27 to TRBJ2-1; D remains unclear. Trimming cost V 5 bases and J 0 bases, with 11 bases left between them. The CDR3 extends over 15 amino acids. CDR1 is MNHEY and CDR2 is SMNVEV in the germline V gene (reference sequence). CDR3 nucleotides: TGTGCCAGCAGTCTAAAGTTGCTCTCCTACAATGAGCAGTTCTTC. Its translation is CASSLKLLSYNEQFF.

This clonotype was recorded many times. This rearrangement joins TRBV20-1 to TRBJ1-1; no reliable D call. Trimming cost V 1 base and J 1 base, with 7 bases left between them. The CDR3 runs to 13 residues. Germline V CDR1 and CDR2: DFQATT, SNEGSKA (reference sequence). In DNA, the CDR3 is TGCAGTGCTAGAGGTGGGTCGAACACTGAAGCTTTCTTT. Translating it yields CSARGGSNTEAFF.

On this clonotype itself: It may be a read error: a sequence one base away is much more abundant. The chain combines TRBV5-1 with TRBJ2-7, with D perhaps TRBD1 or TRBD2 (6 bases each). Germline CDR1 and CDR2: SGHRS and YFSETQ. CDR3 size: 13 residues. Written as DNA, the CDR3 is TGCGCCAGCACCAGTGGGGGGCAGATTGAGCTGTACTTC. It encodes CASTSGGQIELYF.

The chain couples TRBV19 to TRBJ2-7; 7 bases agree with TRBD2. The V and J ends lost 1 base and 2 bases, in that order; junction bases with no gene match: 5. The germline CDR1 and CDR2 sequences are LNHDA and SQIVND (reference sequence). This CDR3 is built from 15 residues. The CDR3 reads CASSIGEGNPYEQYF. In DNA, the CDR3 is TGTGCCAGTAGTATAGGGGAGGGGAACCCCTACGAGCAGTACTTC.

The sample holds many counts of this clonotype. The chain uses TRBV3-1 and TRBJ2-5, with 9 bases that match TRBD2. The CDR3 contains 16 residues. Germline values: CDR1 LGHDT, CDR2 YNNKEL (reference sequence). Germline trimming cut 1 base from V and 0 bases from J; bases unmatched to any gene: 3. CDR3 in amino acids: CASSQVLAGNQETQYF. The DNA of the CDR3 is TGTGCCAGCAGCCAAGTGCTAGCGGGGAACCAAGAGACCCAGTACTTC.

This clonotype was observed many times. The CDR3 sequence: CASRLDTEAFF. Written as DNA, the CDR3 is TGTGCCAGCCGCCTGGACACTGAAGCTTTCTTT. The chain combines TRBV18 with TRBJ1-1; no reliable D call. The germline CDR1 and CDR2 sequences are KGHSH and LQKENI. The CDR3 contains 11 residues. Trimming took off 8 bases at V and 3 bases at J, with 7 bases between the two ends. The variable domain in full, with the rest retrieved from reference TRBV18 and TRBJ1-1, is NAGVMQNPRHLVRRRGQEARLRCSPMKGHSHVYWYRQLPEEGLKFMVYLQKENIIDESGMPKERFSAEFPKEGPSILRIQQVVRGDSAAYFCASRLDTEAFFGQGTRLTVV.

This clonotype was found many times. CDR3 nucleotide sequence: TGTGCCAGCAGCCAAGAGGTAGGGGAAGAATGGGAGCAGTACTTC. Amino acid sequence: CASSQEVGEEWEQYF. The rearrangement links TRBV4-2 to TRBJ2-7; D perhaps matches TRBD1 (5 bases). Germline V lookup: CDR1 LGHNA, CDR2 YNFKEQ. The length of the CDR3 is 15 residues. Deletions cut 0 bases from V and 7 bases from J, with 16 bases between.

This clonotype was detected many times. The chain carries TRBV9 and TRBJ2-1; tentative D call: TRBD1 (5 bases). The DNA end favors TRBJ2-5, so the J call may be wrong. The CDR3 is 15 residues long. CDR1 is SGDLS and CDR2 is YYNGEE in the germline V gene. CDR3 loop: CASSVLQESQETQYF. The CDR3 DNA sequence: TGTGCCAGCAGCGTTTTACAGGAGTCCCAAGAGACCCAGTACTTC.

The rearrangement joins TRBV15 to TRBJ2-3; D possibly corresponds to TRBD2 (5 bases). Deletions cut 5 bases from V and 2 bases from J, with 14 bases between. The CDR3 is 15 residues long. Germline CDR1 reads LNHNV; CDR2 reads YYDKDF (reference sequence). CDR3 region: CATSWVRRYTDTQYF. Here the CDR3 DNA reads TGTGCCACCAGCTGGGTGAGGAGGTACACAGATACGCAGTATTTT. Using reference TRBV15 and TRBJ2-3 for the parts outside the CDR3, the full variable domain is DAMVIQNPRYQVTQFGKPVTLSCSQTLNHNVMYWYQQKSSQAPKLLFHYYDKDFNNEADTPDNFQSRRPNTSFCFLDIRSPGLGDTAMYLCATSWVRRYTDTQYFGPGTRLTVL.

This clonotype has at least ten counts. The chain has TRBV7-2 and TRBJ2-7; D is ambiguous. From germline, CDR1 is SGHTA and CDR2 FQGNSA. Trimming took off 1 base at V and 3 bases at J, with 10 bases between the two ends. The CDR3 runs 14 residues. The CDR3 region is CASSLDSSGYEQYF. The CDR3 nucleotides are TGTGCCAGCAGCTTAGACTCGTCAGGCTACGAGCAGTACTTC.

This clonotype has at least ten counts. V is TRBV28 and J is TRBJ1-2, with D possibly TRBD1 on 5 matching bases. Germline-derived CDR1 and CDR2 are MDHEN and SYDVKM. This CDR3 comprises 12 residues. V lost 6 bases and J 6 bases, leaving 11 bases between the germline ends. CDR3 sequence (DNA): TGTGCCAGCAGAAGGCGGACACATGGCTACACCTTC. Translation gives CASRRRTHGYTF.